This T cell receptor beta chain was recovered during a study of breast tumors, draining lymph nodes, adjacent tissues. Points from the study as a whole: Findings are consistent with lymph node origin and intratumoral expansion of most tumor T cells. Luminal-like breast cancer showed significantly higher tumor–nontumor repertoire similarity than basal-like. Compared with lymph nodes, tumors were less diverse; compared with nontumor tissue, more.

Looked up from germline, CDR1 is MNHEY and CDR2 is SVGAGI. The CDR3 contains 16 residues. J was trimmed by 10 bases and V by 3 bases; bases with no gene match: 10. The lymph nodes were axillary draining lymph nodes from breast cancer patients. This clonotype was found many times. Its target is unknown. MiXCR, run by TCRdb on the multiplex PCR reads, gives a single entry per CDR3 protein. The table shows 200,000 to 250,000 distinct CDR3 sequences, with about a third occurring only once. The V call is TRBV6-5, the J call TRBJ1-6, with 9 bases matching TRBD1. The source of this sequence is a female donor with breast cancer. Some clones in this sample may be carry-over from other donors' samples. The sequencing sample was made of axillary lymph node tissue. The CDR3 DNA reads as TGTGCCAGCAGTTATTCCACAGGGGGCCGAGGATCACCCCTCCACTTT. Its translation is CASSYSTGGRGSPLHF.